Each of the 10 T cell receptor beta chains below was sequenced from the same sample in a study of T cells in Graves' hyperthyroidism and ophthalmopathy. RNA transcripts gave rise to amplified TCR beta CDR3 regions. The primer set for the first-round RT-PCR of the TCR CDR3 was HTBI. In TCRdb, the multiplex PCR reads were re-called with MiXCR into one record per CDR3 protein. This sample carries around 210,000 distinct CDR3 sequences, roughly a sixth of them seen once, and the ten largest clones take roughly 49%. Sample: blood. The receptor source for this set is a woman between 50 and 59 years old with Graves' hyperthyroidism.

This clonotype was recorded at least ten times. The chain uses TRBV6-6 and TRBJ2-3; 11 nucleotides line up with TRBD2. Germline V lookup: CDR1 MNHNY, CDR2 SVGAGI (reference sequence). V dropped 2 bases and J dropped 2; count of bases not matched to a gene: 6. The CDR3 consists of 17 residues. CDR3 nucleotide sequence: TGTGCCAGCAGTTACCCGACTAGCGGGACTGACACAGATACGCAGTATTTT. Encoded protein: CASSYPTSGTDTDTQYF.

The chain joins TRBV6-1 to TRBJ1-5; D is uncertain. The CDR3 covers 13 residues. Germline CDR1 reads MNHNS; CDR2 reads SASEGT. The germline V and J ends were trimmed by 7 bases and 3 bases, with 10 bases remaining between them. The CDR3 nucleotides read TGTGCCAGCATGGTAGGGATCAATCAGCCCCAGCATTTT. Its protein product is CASMVGINQPQHF.

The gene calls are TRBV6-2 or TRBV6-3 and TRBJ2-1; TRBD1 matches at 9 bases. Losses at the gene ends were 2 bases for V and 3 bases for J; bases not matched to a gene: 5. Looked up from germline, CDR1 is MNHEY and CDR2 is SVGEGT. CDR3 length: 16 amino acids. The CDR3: CASSYGGQGSYNEQFF. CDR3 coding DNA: TGTGCCAGCAGTTACGGGGGACAGGGAAGCTACAATGAGCAGTTCTTC.

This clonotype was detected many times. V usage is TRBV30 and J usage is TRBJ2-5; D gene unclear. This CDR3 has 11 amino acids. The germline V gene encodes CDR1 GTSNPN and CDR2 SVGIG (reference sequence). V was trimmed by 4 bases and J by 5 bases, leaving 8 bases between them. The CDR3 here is CAWIRSETQYF. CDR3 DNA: TGTGCCTGGATTCGTAGTGAGACCCAGTACTTC.

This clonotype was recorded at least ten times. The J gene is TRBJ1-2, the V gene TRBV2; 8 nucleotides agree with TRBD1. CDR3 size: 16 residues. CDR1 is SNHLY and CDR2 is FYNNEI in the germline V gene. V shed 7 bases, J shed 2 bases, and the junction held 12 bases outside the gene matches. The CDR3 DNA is TGTGCCAGCACCATCAATCGACAGGGGTTCAACTATGGCTACACCTTC. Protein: CASTINRQGFNYGYTF.

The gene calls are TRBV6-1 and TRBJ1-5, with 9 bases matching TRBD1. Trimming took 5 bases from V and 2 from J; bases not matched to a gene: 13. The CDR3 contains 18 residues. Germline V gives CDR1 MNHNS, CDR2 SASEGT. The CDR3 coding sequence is TGTGCCAGCAGTCCCGAAGGGGTGACAGGGGGGCGCAATCAGCCCCAGCATTTT. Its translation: CASSPEGVTGGRNQPQHF.

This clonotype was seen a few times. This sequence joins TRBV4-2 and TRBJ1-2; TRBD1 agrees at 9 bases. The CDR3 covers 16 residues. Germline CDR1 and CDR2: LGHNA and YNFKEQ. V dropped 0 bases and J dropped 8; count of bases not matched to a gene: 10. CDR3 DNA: TGTGCCAGCAGCCAAGATTTACAGGGGGCTAACGGGGGCTACACCTTC. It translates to CASSQDLQGANGGYTF.

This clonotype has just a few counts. The CDR3 DNA is TGTGCCAGCAGCCGAGGGGACAGGGCCACTGAAGCTTTCTTT. This translates into CASSRGDRATEAFF. The chain combines TRBV14 with TRBJ1-1; 9 bases match TRBD1. Germline V gene data show CDR1 as SGHDN and CDR2 as FVKESK. The CDR3 is 14 amino acids. V was pared by 4 bases and J by 4 bases, with 4 bases of the junction left unmatched.

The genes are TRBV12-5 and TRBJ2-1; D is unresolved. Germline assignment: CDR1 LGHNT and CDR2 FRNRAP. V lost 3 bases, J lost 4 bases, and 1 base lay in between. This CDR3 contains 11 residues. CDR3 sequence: CASGLYNEQFF. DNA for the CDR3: TGTGCTAGTGGTTTATACAATGAGCAGTTCTTC.

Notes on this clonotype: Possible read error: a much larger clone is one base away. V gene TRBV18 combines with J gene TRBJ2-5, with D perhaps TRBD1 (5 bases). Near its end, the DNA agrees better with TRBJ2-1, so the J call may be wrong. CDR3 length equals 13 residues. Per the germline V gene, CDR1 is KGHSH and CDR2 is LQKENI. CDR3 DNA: TGTGCCAGCTCAAGGGGTCTTCAAGAGACCCAGTTCTTC. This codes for CASSRGLQETQFF.